One sample yielded the 23 T cell receptor beta chains listed below, sequenced in a study of shared clonotypes between healthy human individuals. Libraries were prepared by immunoSEQ multiplex PCR; TCRdb keeps only in-frame clonotypes and omits some of them. Found here are nearly 2 million clones, roughly 95% of them singletons; the top ten hold 1.2%. It was CD45RO-negative cells, positively selected for CCR7, that made up naive CD8 cells, with terminally differentiated effector memory CD45RA+ cells excluded. The sample comprised naive CD8+ T cells sorted from blood. The source is a man aged 18 to 29 in good health.

J is TRBJ1-4 and V is TRBV2, with no clear D. Germline CDR1 and CDR2: SNHLY and FYNNEI. Trimming stripped 7 bases from V and 8 bases from J, with 14 bases between. The CDR3 spans 13 residues. CDR3 in DNA: TGTGCCAGCACGGTCCCGTGGTACGAAAAACTGTTTTTT. Translated, it gives CASTVPWYEKLFF.

V gene TRBV9 combines with J gene TRBJ2-1; the match to TRBD2 covers 10 bases. Germline CDR1 is SGDLS and CDR2 is YYNGEE. Trimming removed 3 bases from V and 8 bases from J; junction bases left unmatched: 8. The CDR3 is 15 residues long. This CDR3 is CASSEGGLASDEQFF. The CDR3 bases are TGTGCCAGCAGCGAGGGGGGACTAGCGAGCGATGAGCAGTTCTTC.

This chain joins TRBV5-1 and TRBJ1-4; D unresolved. Germline V gene sequence: CDR1 SGHRS, CDR2 YFSETQ. This CDR3 contains 16 residues. The V end lost 0 bases, the J end lost 11 bases, and 20 bases lay between the germline ends. The CDR3 region is CASSLGLEQPRRKLFF. CDR3 sequence (DNA): TGCGCCAGCAGCTTGGGTCTGGAACAGCCGAGGAGGAAACTGTTTTTT.

This chain uses TRBV30 with TRBJ2-7; 7 bases fit TRBD1. In germline, CDR1 is GTSNPN, CDR2 SVGIG (reference sequence). The CDR3 sequence is 13 residues long. V shed 3 bases, J shed 1 base, and the junction held 3 bases outside the gene matches. CDR3 DNA: TGTGCCTGGAGATCGGGACAGTCCTACGAGCAGTACTTC. This codes for CAWRSGQSYEQYF.

The rearrangement uses TRBV27 and TRBJ2-7; 8 bases fit TRBD1. Germline CDR1 MNHEY, CDR2 SMNVEV (reference sequence). V shed 5 bases, J shed 0 bases, and the junction held 6 bases outside the gene matches. The CDR3 consists of 15 residues. The CDR3 nucleotides are TGTGCCAGCAGTGCACCGGGACAGGCCTCCTACGAGCAGTACTTC. This gives the protein CASSAPGQASYEQYF.

The J gene is TRBJ2-2, the V gene TRBV28, with 8 bases matching TRBD2. V lost 3 bases and J lost 5; bases outside the gene matches: 2. Germline values: CDR1 MDHEN, CDR2 SYDVKM. The CDR3 runs to 14 residues. CDR3 in DNA: TGTGCCAGCAGTTTTCGGGGGGGAACCGGGGAGCTGTTTTTT. Amino acids: CASSFRGGTGELFF.

This clone was seen just once. The chain joins TRBV5-6 to TRBJ1-1; tentatively, D is TRBD1 (6 bases). Germline CDR1 is SGHDT and CDR2 is YYEEEE. This CDR3 is 16 amino acids long. V lost 1 base, J lost 3 bases, and 16 bases lay in between. The CDR3 protein is CASSLLARGGDTEAFF. The DNA of the CDR3 is TGTGCCAGCAGCTTGCTCGCCAGGGGAGGGGACACTGAAGCTTTCTTT.

The rearrangement links TRBV5-1 to TRBJ2-2; a possible D gene is TRBD1 (6 bases). From germline, CDR1 is SGHRS and CDR2 YFSETQ. CDR3 length: 15 amino acids. Between the trimmed V and J ends, which lost 2 bases and 4 bases, there was a span of 12 bases. The CDR3 protein is CASSLSWGPTGELFF. For the CDR3, the DNA is TGCGCCAGCAGCTTAAGTTGGGGGCCCACCGGGGAGCTGTTTTTT.

The count of this clone is one. The V gene is TRBV5-1, the J gene TRBJ1-5; D gene unclear. Germline loops: CDR1 SGHRS, CDR2 YFSETQ. The CDR3 sequence is 17 residues long. The V end was cut by 0 bases, the J end by 0 bases, with 13 bases between. The CDR3 reads CASSLDPGDSSNQPQHF. The CDR3 DNA follows: TGCGCCAGCAGCTTGGATCCAGGCGATTCTAGCAATCAGCCCCAGCATTTT.

On this clone itself: This sample also contains other DNA sequences that code for the same CDR3. The chain recombines TRBV28 with TRBJ1-5; the D gene is possibly TRBD1 (6 bases). Deletions cut 5 bases from V and 2 bases from J, with 10 bases between. The CDR3 runs to 14 residues. Germline loops: CDR1 MDHEN, CDR2 SYDVKM. CDR3 sequence reads: CASSPRGGNQPQHF. CDR3 DNA: TGTGCCAGCAGTCCAAGGGGGGGCAATCAGCCCCAGCATTTT. Looking up the rest from reference TRBV28 and TRBJ1-5 gives the full variable domain: DVKVTQSSRYLVKRTGEKVFLECVQDMDHENMFWYRQDPGLGLRLIYFSYDVKMKEKGDIPEGYSVSREKKERFSLILESASTNQTSMYLCASSPRGGNQPQHFGDGTRLSIL.

The chain links TRBV7-9 to TRBJ2-1; 9 bases fit TRBD1. CDR1 is SEHNR, CDR2 FQNEAQ, per germline (reference sequence). J was trimmed by 7 bases and V by 2 bases; bases with no gene match: 9. This CDR3 has 16 residues. This CDR3 is CASSLRGGQGWNEQFF. The CDR3 DNA reads as TGTGCCAGCAGCTTAAGGGGGGGACAGGGATGGAATGAGCAGTTCTTC. Combining the CDR3 with reference TRBV7-9 and TRBJ2-1 gives the whole variable domain DTGVSQNPRHKITKRGQNVTFRCDPISEHNRLYWYRQTLGQGPEFLTYFQNEAQLEKSRLLSDRFSAERPKGSFSTLEIQRTEQGDSAMYLCASSLRGGQGWNEQFFGPGTRLTVL.

This sequence joins TRBV11-2 and TRBJ2-7, with TRBD2 as a possible D gene (5 bases). The CDR3 extends over 14 amino acids. Germline loops: CDR1 SGHAT, CDR2 FQNNGV. Between the trimmed V and J ends, which lost 1 base and 5 bases, there was a span of 12 bases. The DNA for the CDR3 is TGTGCCAGCAGCTTAGTGGGAAGTAGCGACGAGCAGTACTTC. Residues: CASSLVGSSDEQYF.

CDR3 sequence reads: CAWSVLADPGDEQFF. DNA for the CDR3: TGTGCCTGGAGTGTGCTAGCGGACCCAGGGGATGAGCAGTTCTTC. The chain joins TRBV30 to TRBJ2-1, with D possibly TRBD2 on 7 matching bases. The CDR3 is 15 amino acids. Germline V gives CDR1 GTSNPN, CDR2 SVGIG (reference sequence). Trimming pared 0 bases from V and 8 bases from J, leaving 17 bases between.

The CDR3 DNA sequence: TGTGCCAGCAGTTACCCAGGGGCAGGGGGAACACATGAGCAGTTCTTC. Protein sequence: CASSYPGAGGTHEQFF. The chain joins TRBV6-5 to TRBJ2-1; 7 bases line up with TRBD1. V lost 2 bases to trimming and J lost 8 bases; unmatched junction nucleotides: 12. CDR1 is MNHEY, CDR2 SVGAGI, per germline. This CDR3 is 16 amino acids long.

The J gene is TRBJ1-2, the V gene TRBV6-1; no clear D gene. The CDR3 length is 14 residues. Per germline, CDR1 MNHNS and CDR2 SASEGT. Trimming removed 2 bases from V and 3 bases from J, with 10 bases in between. The DNA of the CDR3 is TGTGCCAGCAGTGAACTCTGGGAGGACTATGGCTACACCTTC. Translation: CASSELWEDYGYTF.

The V call is TRBV4-1, the J call TRBJ1-4; D uncertain. Germline V gene lookup returns CDR1 MGHRA and CDR2 YSYEKL. The CDR3 covers 15 residues. V was trimmed by 2 bases and J by 7 bases, leaving 14 bases between them. The CDR3 spells CASSQFEVEGEKLFF. The CDR3 bases are TGCGCCAGCAGCCAATTTGAGGTAGAAGGTGAAAAACTGTTTTTT.

This chain connects TRBV4-3 to TRBJ2-7; 10 nucleotides align to TRBD2. Trimming took 0 bases from V and 2 from J; bases not matched to a gene: 4. The CDR3 length is 16 residues. From germline, CDR1 is LGHNA and CDR2 YSLEER. CDR3 sequence reads: CASSQDRTSGAYEQYF. For the CDR3, the DNA is TGCGCCAGCAGCCAAGATAGGACTAGCGGTGCCTACGAGCAGTACTTC.

This clone was seen just once. The gene calls are TRBV6-1 and TRBJ2-7; D might be TRBD2 (6 bases). Looked up from germline, CDR1 is MNHNS and CDR2 is SASEGT. This CDR3 comprises 13 residues. V was trimmed by 8 bases and J by 2 bases, leaving 13 bases between them. The CDR3 sequence: CASGIRGTYEQYF. In nucleotides, the CDR3 is TGTGCCAGCGGAATTCGGGGGACCTACGAGCAGTACTTC.

The chain employs TRBV2 and TRBJ2-1, with TRBD2 as a possible D gene (5 bases). V dropped 3 bases and J dropped 9 bases, with 12 bases sitting between them. CDR1 is SNHLY, CDR2 FYNNEI, per germline. The CDR3 extends over 13 amino acids. CDR3 sequence: CASSDVEAGEQFF. The CDR3 DNA reads as TGTGCCAGCAGTGATGTAGAGGCGGGTGAGCAGTTCTTC.

The rearrangement joins TRBV7-2 to TRBJ1-2; no clear D gene. This CDR3 region has 14 residues. The germline V and J ends were trimmed by 1 base and 6 bases, with 12 bases remaining between them. The V gene's germline CDR1 is SGHTA and CDR2 FQGNSA. This CDR3 reads CASSLVGIGDGYTF. The DNA for the CDR3 is TGTGCCAGCAGCTTAGTCGGTATCGGTGATGGCTACACCTTC.

This chain connects TRBV27 to TRBJ2-7; perhaps D is TRBD1 or TRBD2 (5 bases each). The CDR3 has 13 amino acids. Trimming took off 4 bases at V and 1 base at J, with 8 bases between the two ends. Germline V gene lookup returns CDR1 MNHEY and CDR2 SMNVEV (reference sequence). The CDR3 bases are TGTGCCAGCAGTTGGGGGTTGTCCTACGAGCAGTACTTC. Translating it yields CASSWGLSYEQYF.

The gene calls are TRBV10-3 and TRBJ2-1; D may be TRBD1 (5 bases). In germline, CDR1 is ENHRY, CDR2 SYGVKD. This CDR3 is built from 11 residues. V was trimmed by 6 bases and J by 7 bases, leaving 7 bases between them. The CDR3 spells CAISDSNEQFF. CDR3 DNA sequence: TGTGCCATCAGCGACAGTAATGAGCAGTTCTTC.

The V and J genes are TRBV6-5 and TRBJ2-3, with TRBD2 as a possible D gene (7 bases). This CDR3 has 16 residues. The germline V gene has CDR1 MNHEY and CDR2 SVGAGI. Trimming left V 4 bases short and J 1 base short, with 15 bases between. CDR3: CASSFLAEGGTDTQYF. The CDR3 DNA reads TGTGCCAGCAGTTTCCTAGCGGAGGGGGGCACAGATACGCAGTATTTT.